The 15 T cell receptor beta chains given below trace back to one sample, sequenced in a study of cytomegalovirus exposure and HLA in healthy donors. PCR was performed using 60 Vbeta and 13 Jbeta primers. Some clones are missing from TCRdb's copy, which holds only in-frame ones; the method was immunoSEQ multiplex PCR. Of some 130,000 clones in the sample, 64% were seen once. The sequenced sample was PBMCs. Source of these receptors: a woman aged 40 to 50 in good health and CMV-seronegative.

The chain joins TRBV9 to TRBJ1-1; D is unclear. The CDR3 is 15 amino acids. Germline values: CDR1 SGDLS, CDR2 YYNGEE. Trimming pared 3 bases from V and 1 base from J, leaving 13 bases between. The CDR3 nucleotides read TGTGCCAGCAGCGCCTCTGGAGCCCGGAACACTGAAGCTTTCTTT. Translation: CASSASGARNTEAFF.

This clone was counted a few times. The CDR3 DNA reads TGTGCCAGCACCTCACAGGGGGCTAATTCACCCCTCCACTTT. Translation gives CASTSQGANSPLHF. The chain carries TRBV6-5 and TRBJ1-6; 9 bases match TRBD1. V shed 7 bases and J 6 bases; nucleotides not matched to a gene: 4. In germline, CDR1 is MNHEY, CDR2 SVGAGI. The CDR3 runs 14 residues.

The rearrangement links TRBV10-3 to TRBJ1-1; TRBD1 matches at 9 bases. The germline V gene has CDR1 ENHRY and CDR2 SYGVKD. CDR3 length: 16 amino acids. Losses at the gene ends were 4 bases for V and 6 bases for J; bases not matched to a gene: 12. In DNA, the CDR3 is TGTGCCATCAGTGTTGGAACAGGGGGCGTCCGCCCTGAAGCTTTCTTT. The encoded protein is CAISVGTGGVRPEAFF.

The rearrangement uses TRBV18 and TRBJ2-2; tentative D call: TRBD2 (7 bases). The CDR3 covers 17 residues. Looked up from germline, CDR1 is KGHSH and CDR2 is LQKENI. Trimming removed 3 bases from V and 1 base from J, with 15 bases in between. CDR3 in amino acids: CASSPRTGGWNTGELFF. CDR3 DNA: TGTGCCAGCTCACCGAGGACGGGGGGCTGGAACACCGGGGAGCTGTTTTTT. Full variable domain (remainder filled in from reference TRBV18 and TRBJ2-2): NAGVMQNPRHLVRRRGQEARLRCSPMKGHSHVYWYRQLPEEGLKFMVYLQKENIIDESGMPKERFSAEFPKEGPSILRIQQVVRGDSAAYFCASSPRTGGWNTGELFFGEGSRLTVL.

This clone was picked up one time. This chain links TRBV12-5 with TRBJ2-1; TRBD1 matches 7 bases. Germline assignment: CDR1 LGHNT and CDR2 FRNRAP. The CDR3 length is 15 residues. The ends lost 2 bases at V and 3 bases at J; junction bases unmatched: 4. The CDR3 sequence: CASGLNRGVYNEQFF. DNA of the CDR3: TGTGCTAGTGGTTTGAACAGGGGAGTCTACAATGAGCAGTTCTTC.

This clone was detected only a few times. This chain connects TRBV6-1 to TRBJ2-7; D possibly corresponds to TRBD1 (5 bases). Trimming removed 1 base from V and 5 bases from J, with 15 bases in between. The CDR3 is 15 residues long. Germline V gives CDR1 MNHNS, CDR2 SASEGT. The CDR3 here is CASSEVLGRADEQYF. In nucleotides, the CDR3 is TGTGCCAGCAGTGAAGTGTTGGGCAGGGCGGACGAGCAGTACTTC.

This chain links TRBV30 with TRBJ1-4; D may be TRBD1 (5 bases). The CDR3 sequence is 15 residues long. Germline CDR1 reads GTSNPN; CDR2 reads SVGIG (reference sequence). V was pared by 1 base and J by 2 bases, with 11 bases between. The DNA of the CDR3 is TGTGCCTGGAGTGGAAAGCGGGGCACTAATGAAAAACTGTTTTTT. The encoded protein is CAWSGKRGTNEKLFF.

This chain uses TRBV11-1 with TRBJ2-2; 7 bases map to TRBD1. V trimming: 2 bases; J trimming: 6 bases; junction bases outside the gene matches: 0. The CDR3 sequence is 13 residues long. Germline V CDR1 and CDR2: SGHAT, FQDESV (reference sequence). The CDR3 here is CASSLRGPGELFF. The CDR3 DNA sequence: TGTGCCAGCAGCTTAAGGGGGCCCGGGGAGCTGTTTTTT.

This chain uses TRBV6-5 with TRBJ2-1, with D uncertain. Trimming shortened V by 7 bases and J by 9 bases, and 10 bases separated the two germline ends. CDR1 and CDR2 from the germline V gene are MNHEY and SVGAGI. This CDR3 spans 11 amino acids. The CDR3 spells CASTQAGEQFF. Written as DNA, the CDR3 is TGTGCCAGCACCCAAGCCGGTGAGCAGTTCTTC.

The rearrangement joins TRBV27 to TRBJ1-5; the match to TRBD1 covers 8 bases. Germline V gene lookup returns CDR1 MNHEY and CDR2 SMNVEV (reference sequence). This CDR3 has 16 residues. V dropped 5 bases and J dropped 2; count of bases not matched to a gene: 8. In DNA form, the CDR3 reads TGTGCCAGCAGTCCCAGGGGGCCGGGGGGCAATCAGCCCCAGCATTTT. As protein: CASSPRGPGGNQPQHF.

The CDR3 loop reads CASSEARGQGFHF. The CDR3 DNA reads TGTGCCAGCAGTGAAGCACGAGGACAGGGCTTCCACTTT. The chain uses TRBV2 and TRBJ1-6; 8 bases line up with TRBD1. The germline gives CDR1 SNHLY, CDR2 FYNNEI. V lost 0 bases and J lost 17; bases outside the gene matches: 6. The CDR3 loop spans 13 amino acids.

V gene TRBV5-3 combines with J gene TRBJ2-5, with unresolved D. TRBV5-3 is an ORF; its function is uncertain. CDR3 size: 13 residues. V lost 0 bases and J 3 bases, leaving 6 bases between the germline ends. CDR3 sequence (DNA): TGTGCCAGAAGCTTGGTCTTCGAAGAGACCCAGTACTTC. It encodes CARSLVFEETQYF.

This clone was seen only once. V usage is TRBV4-2 and J usage is TRBJ1-6, with 9 bases aligning to TRBD1. The J segment lost 1 base and the V segment lost 0 bases, leaving 7 bases of the junction unmatched. Germline loops: CDR1 LGHNA, CDR2 YNFKEQ. There are 19 residues in the CDR3. The DNA of the CDR3 is TGTGCCAGCAGCCAAGAAAGACAGGGGGTGAGATCCTATAATTCACCCCTCCACTTT. It codes for CASSQERQGVRSYNSPLHF.

The table lists this clone with a few counts. CDR3 sequence: CASQTGGMTYNEQFF. The CDR3 coding sequence is TGTGCCAGCCAAACAGGGGGGATGACCTACAATGAGCAGTTCTTC. This chain uses TRBV19 with TRBJ2-1; 8 bases fit TRBD1. With V trimmed by 9 bases and J by 2 bases, 9 bases remained unmatched. Germline-derived CDR1 and CDR2 are LNHDA and SQIVND (reference sequence). The CDR3 consists of 15 residues.

The chain couples TRBV19 to TRBJ2-6; TRBD1 matches 10 bases. The CDR3 runs to 18 residues. Trimming removed 5 bases from V and 0 bases from J; junction bases left unmatched: 7. The germline CDR1 and CDR2 sequences are LNHDA and SQIVND (reference sequence). CDR3 nucleotide sequence: TGTGCCAGTAGTCTGAACCGGGACAGGGGCTCTGGGGCCAACGTCCTGACTTTC. Its protein product is CASSLNRDRGSGANVLTF. Complete variable domain (other parts from reference TRBV19 and TRBJ2-6): DGGITQSPKYLFRKEGQNVTLSCEQNLNHDAMYWYRQDPGQGLRLIYYSQIVNDFQKGDIAEGYSVSREKKESFPLTVTSAQKNPTAFYLCASSLNRDRGSGANVLTFGAGSRLTVL.